The 26 T cell receptor beta chains listed next were all sequenced from one sample in a study of blood T cell repertoires in COVID-19. Repertoires were generated with immunoSEQ multiplex PCR, while TCRdb's copy carries only in-frame clones and drops some. The sample shows some 40,000 clones, almost 85% of them seen only once. Sequenced input: peripheral blood. The source is a human donor in a cohort sampled during active COVID-19.

The J gene is TRBJ2-7, the V gene TRBV4-1; the match to TRBD2 covers 11 bases. Germline CDR1 reads MGHRA; CDR2 reads YSYEKL. Trimming cost V 1 base and J 1 base; bases outside gene matches: 9. The CDR3 spans 18 residues. DNA of the CDR3: TGCGCCAGCAGCCAAGCCGGACTAGCGGGTGGCCTTTCCTACGAGCAGTACTTC. Translation gives CASSQAGLAGGLSYEQYF.

This clone was counted a single time. The rearrangement links TRBV5-1 to TRBJ1-4; D remains ambiguous. Trimming removed 2 bases from V and 4 bases from J, with 6 bases in between. From germline, CDR1 is SGHRS and CDR2 YFSETQ. CDR3 size: 13 residues. As DNA, the CDR3 is TGCGCCAGCAGCTTCCAGGTTAATGAAAAACTGTTTTTT. It is translated as CASSFQVNEKLFF. The entire variable domain, with the rest obtained from reference TRBV5-1 and TRBJ1-4, is as follows: KAGVTQTPRYLIKTRGQQVTLSCSPISGHRSVSWYQQTPGQGLQFLFEYFSETQRNKGNFPGRFSGRQFSNSRSEMNVSTLELGDSALYLCASSFQVNEKLFFGSGTQLSVL.

The CDR3 spells CASSSSSGSSYNEQFF. CDR3 nucleotide sequence: TGCGCCAGCAGCTCCTCTAGCGGGAGTTCCTACAATGAGCAGTTCTTC. The chain has TRBV5-1 and TRBJ2-1; 10 bases line up with TRBD2. Trimming at V came to 3 bases and at J to 1 base, leaving 4 bases not matched to a gene. Germline V gene sequence: CDR1 SGHRS, CDR2 YFSETQ. This CDR3 region has 16 residues. Full variable domain (outside the CDR3, taken from reference TRBV5-1 and TRBJ2-1): KAGVTQTPRYLIKTRGQQVTLSCSPISGHRSVSWYQQTPGQGLQFLFEYFSETQRNKGNFPGRFSGRQFSNSRSEMNVSTLELGDSALYLCASSSSSGSSYNEQFFGPGTRLTVL.

The chain combines TRBV18 with TRBJ1-3, with 9 bases aligning to TRBD1. Germline CDR1 and CDR2: KGHSH and LQKENI. The CDR3 runs to 16 residues. The V gene end was trimmed by 2 bases and the J gene end by 3 bases; junction bases not matched to a gene: 5. CDR3 sequence: CASSPSQGASGNTIYF. The CDR3 region has the DNA TGTGCCAGCTCACCATCACAGGGGGCGAGTGGAAACACCATATATTTT.

The rearrangement uses TRBV29-1 and TRBJ2-3; 8 bases match TRBD2. CDR1 is SQVTM, CDR2 ANQGSEA, per germline. This CDR3 region has 12 residues. Losses at the gene ends were 4 bases for V and 4 bases for J; bases not matched to a gene: 1. In DNA, the CDR3 is TGCAGCGTTGGGCGGGAGGCAGATACGCAGTATTTT. Protein product: CSVGREADTQYF.

This clone was seen only a few times. The genes are TRBV9 and TRBJ2-7, with 10 bases fitting TRBD2. CDR1 and CDR2 from the germline V gene are SGDLS and YYNGEE. With V trimmed by 0 bases and J by 6 bases, 6 bases remained unmatched. The CDR3 covers 15 residues. The CDR3, as DNA: TGTGCCAGCAGCGTAGGTCTAGCGGGAGATGGCGAGCAGTACTTC. Protein product: CASSVGLAGDGEQYF. Full variable domain (remainder filled in from reference TRBV9 and TRBJ2-7): DSGVTQTPKHLITATGQRVTLRCSPRSGDLSVYWYQQSLDQGLQFLIQYYNGEERAKGNILERFSAQQFPDLHSELNLSSLELGDSALYFCASSVGLAGDGEQYFGPGTRLTVT.

The chain has TRBV7-2 and TRBJ2-2, with TRBD1 matching 8 bases. Trimming removed 4 bases from V and 5 bases from J; junction bases left unmatched: 6. The CDR3 extends over 15 amino acids. Germline V gives CDR1 SGHTA, CDR2 FQGNSA. The DNA of the CDR3 is TGTGCCAGCAGCTACGGACAGGGAGAAACCGGGGAGCTGTTTTTT. Protein product: CASSYGQGETGELFF.

The genes are TRBV7-9 and TRBJ1-5; D uncertain. Deletions cut 2 bases from V and 6 bases from J, with 8 bases between. Germline CDR1 reads SEHNR; CDR2 reads FQNEAQ (reference sequence). There are 13 residues in the CDR3. CDR3 DNA: TGTGCCAGCAGCTTAAGCCACGGTCAGCCCCAGCATTTT. The encoded protein is CASSLSHGQPQHF.

This clone was picked up a small number of times. The chain links TRBV5-4 to TRBJ2-7; D is possibly TRBD2 (5 bases). Germline values: CDR1 SGHNT, CDR2 YYREEE (reference sequence). Deletions cut 5 bases from V and 5 bases from J, with 14 bases between. The CDR3 loop spans 13 amino acids. The CDR3 loop reads CASSSDVQNEQYF. CDR3 sequence (DNA): TGTGCCAGCAGTAGCGACGTTCAGAACGAGCAGTACTTC.

The chain recombines TRBV3-1 (or the pseudogene TRBV3-2) with TRBJ2-3; 10 nucleotides match TRBD1. CDR1 is LGHDT, CDR2 YNNKEL, per germline (reference sequence). The CDR3 is 15 amino acids. The V and J ends lost 0 bases and 8 bases, in that order; junction bases with no gene match: 5. The CDR3 sequence is CASSQDRDRGRTQYF. The CDR3 nucleotides are TGTGCCAGCAGCCAAGACAGGGACAGGGGTCGTACGCAGTATTTT.

This chain joins TRBV5-1 and TRBJ2-7; 7 nucleotides agree with TRBD1. The CDR3 extends over 12 amino acids. V was clipped by 8 bases and J by 2 bases; unmatched bases: 4. The germline V gene encodes CDR1 SGHRS and CDR2 YFSETQ. The chain's CDR3 is CASGTATYEQYF. The CDR3 bases are TGCGCCAGTGGGACAGCCACCTACGAGCAGTACTTC. The complete variable domain, with remaining parts taken from reference TRBV5-1 and TRBJ2-7, reads KAGVTQTPRYLIKTRGQQVTLSCSPISGHRSVSWYQQTPGQGLQFLFEYFSETQRNKGNFPGRFSGRQFSNSRSEMNVSTLELGDSALYLCASGTATYEQYFGPGTRLTVT.

This clone was observed a single time. The rearrangement joins TRBV18 to TRBJ2-1; 7 bases map to TRBD2. Germline values: CDR1 KGHSH, CDR2 LQKENI. The CDR3 is 13 amino acids. After removal of 5 bases from V and 3 bases from J, the junction contained 1 base not matched to a gene. The CDR3: CASSGGVYNEQFF. The CDR3 DNA sequence: TGTGCCAGCTCAGGGGGGGTCTACAATGAGCAGTTCTTC.

The chain links TRBV29-1 to TRBJ1-1; a possible D gene is TRBD1 (5 bases). Germline-derived CDR1 and CDR2 are SQVTM and ANQGSEA. V was pared by 1 base and J by 0 bases, with 9 bases between. CDR3 length: 14 residues. CDR3 sequence (DNA): TGCAGCGTTGAAGGGGGCAGCGTGAACACTGAAGCTTTCTTT. Encoded protein: CSVEGGSVNTEAFF.

The table lists this clone with a few counts. The chain has TRBV7-9 and TRBJ1-5, with D unresolved. This CDR3 has 15 amino acids. Trimming cost V 3 bases and J 4 bases, with 13 bases left between them. In germline, CDR1 is SEHNR, CDR2 FQNEAQ (reference sequence). CDR3 in DNA: TGTGCCAGCAGCTTCGGGTTCAGAGATAATCAGCCCCAGCATTTT. Protein product: CASSFGFRDNQPQHF.

Here the CDR3 reads CASSVAGPSYEQYF. CDR3 coding DNA: TGCGCCAGCAGTGTGGCGGGCCCGTCCTACGAGCAGTACTTC. The chain recombines TRBV10-2 with TRBJ2-7; D perhaps matches TRBD2 (5 bases). Trimming stripped 4 bases from V and 1 base from J, with 11 bases between. Germline lookup yields CDR1 WSHSY and CDR2 SAAADI. The CDR3 totals 14 residues.

This chain joins TRBV28 and TRBJ1-2; D ambiguous. Germline values: CDR1 MDHEN, CDR2 SYDVKM. Trimming stripped 3 bases from V and 4 bases from J, with 9 bases between. CDR3 length: 13 residues. CDR3 sequence (DNA): TGTGCCAGCAGTTTGTCGGTTCTCTATGGCTACACCTTC. This sequence encodes CASSLSVLYGYTF.

In its sample, this clone was seen once. The chain carries TRBV9 and TRBJ2-1, with D possibly being TRBD2 (5 bases). The CDR3 contains 15 residues. Germline V lookup: CDR1 SGDLS, CDR2 YYNGEE. V was cut by 3 bases and J by 5 bases, with 15 bases left in between. The CDR3 loop reads CASSGNLAGHNEQFF. The CDR3 region has the DNA TGTGCCAGCAGCGGGAACCTTGCGGGCCACAATGAGCAGTTCTTC. The variable domain in full, completed from reference TRBV9 and TRBJ2-1, reads DSGVTQTPKHLITATGQRVTLRCSPRSGDLSVYWYQQSLDQGLQFLIQYYNGEERAKGNILERFSAQQFPDLHSELNLSSLELGDSALYFCASSGNLAGHNEQFFGPGTRLTVL.

This chain uses TRBV27 with TRBJ2-7; 10 bases are shared with TRBD1. CDR1 is MNHEY, CDR2 SMNVEV, per germline (reference sequence). Unmatched junction bases numbered 6, after V lost 7 bases and J lost 3 bases. The CDR3 has 14 residues. The CDR3: CASKSRTGGYEQYF. CDR3 DNA: TGTGCCAGCAAGAGCCGGACAGGGGGCTACGAGCAGTACTTC.

The chain combines TRBV5-1 with TRBJ1-1, with D possibly being TRBD1 (6 bases). CDR3 size: 15 residues. V dropped 4 bases and J dropped 5 bases, with 18 bases sitting between them. Per the germline V gene, CDR1 is SGHRS and CDR2 is YFSETQ. The chain's CDR3 is CASSRRQDRITEAFF. DNA of the CDR3: TGCGCCAGCAGCCGCCGACAGGATCGAATAACTGAAGCTTTCTTT.

This rearrangement joins TRBV18 to TRBJ2-7, with 7 nucleotides matching TRBD1. V shed 2 bases and J 3 bases; nucleotides not matched to a gene: 4. Looked up from germline, CDR1 is KGHSH and CDR2 is LQKENI. The CDR3 contains 14 residues. The CDR3: CASSPAGTDYEQYF. In nucleotides, the CDR3 is TGTGCCAGCTCACCAGCAGGGACAGACTACGAGCAGTACTTC. The variable domain in full, with the rest retrieved from reference TRBV18 and TRBJ2-7, is NAGVMQNPRHLVRRRGQEARLRCSPMKGHSHVYWYRQLPEEGLKFMVYLQKENIIDESGMPKERFSAEFPKEGPSILRIQQVVRGDSAAYFCASSPAGTDYEQYFGPGTRLTVT.

V gene TRBV7-2 combines with J gene TRBJ2-1; 11 nucleotides align to TRBD2. CDR3 length: 18 amino acids. Germline values: CDR1 SGHTA, CDR2 FQGNSA. J was trimmed by 7 bases and V by 4 bases; bases with no gene match: 15. The chain's CDR3 is CASSSISTTSGRRNEQFF. The CDR3 DNA follows: TGTGCCAGCAGCTCCATCTCGACTACTAGCGGGAGAAGGAATGAGCAGTTCTTC.

This clone was seen only once. The genes are TRBV6-5 and TRBJ1-2; 7 bases align to TRBD1. Losses at the gene ends were 3 bases for V and 3 bases for J; bases not matched to a gene: 7. The CDR3 runs to 15 residues. Germline V gene data show CDR1 as MNHEY and CDR2 as SVGAGI. CDR3 DNA: TGTGCCAGCAGTTATAGTCCAGGGGGTGACTATGGCTACACCTTC. Translation gives CASSYSPGGDYGYTF.

This clone was seen just once. The V gene is TRBV6-5, the J gene TRBJ1-1; 11 positions match TRBD1. The CDR3 runs to 15 residues. Looked up from germline, CDR1 is MNHEY and CDR2 is SVGAGI. With 3 bases clipped from V and 3 bases from J, the junction kept 3 bases outside the gene matches. The CDR3 bases are TGTGCCAGCAGTTATCCGGGACAGGGGGACACTGAAGCTTTCTTT. Translated, it gives CASSYPGQGDTEAFF.

V usage is TRBV7-2 and J usage is TRBJ2-1; D uncertain. The germline V and J ends were trimmed by 2 bases and 8 bases, with 10 bases remaining between them. The CDR3 totals 13 residues. The germline CDR1 and CDR2 sequences are SGHTA and FQGNSA. CDR3 sequence: CASSLSEAYEQFF. The CDR3, as DNA: TGTGCCAGCAGCTTATCGGAAGCGTATGAGCAGTTCTTC.

CDR3 loop: CASSTGFGTEAFF. The DNA for the CDR3 is TGTGCCAGCAGCACAGGGTTTGGCACTGAAGCTTTCTTT. The V call is TRBV7-9, the J call TRBJ1-1, with D possibly TRBD1 on 6 matching bases. The CDR3 contains 13 residues. V was trimmed by 5 bases and J by 4 bases, leaving 11 bases between them. CDR1 is SEHNR, CDR2 FQNEAQ, per germline (reference sequence).

The chain combines TRBV4-3 with TRBJ2-7; the match to TRBD1 covers 7 bases. Germline CDR1 and CDR2: LGHNA and YSLEER. V was clipped by 4 bases and J by 1 base; unmatched bases: 1. The CDR3 is made up of 13 amino acids. The CDR3, as DNA: TGCGCCAGCAGCCGGGACAGTTCCTACGAGCAGTACTTC. Its protein is CASSRDSSYEQYF.